This T cell receptor beta chain was captured in a study of T cell repertoires in cytomegalovirus infection (dated by TCRdb to the late 2010s). Concerning the study at large: Recently identified HLA-C-restricted CMV epitopes, whose presentation resists viral immunomodulation, were targeted by peptide stimulations together with well-studied HLA-B-restricted epitopes. The HLA type of each donor mattered for the analysis, because public TCR beta signatures pointed to carriage of CMV infection along with the matching HLA type. Beyond this particular receptor, the publication reports: Cumulative frequency of public TCR beta family members discriminated carriers of CMV infection plus the relevant HLA type in this cohort and an independent roughly 330-donor cohort. The ex vivo response was dominated by HLA-C-restricted CMV-specific TCR beta clonotypes, which also provided the single most frequent clonotype in two of eight donors.

Sequenced using an Illumina HiSeq 1500. The public reads were quality trimmed at Q25 with fastp and then assembled into clones with MiXCR by TCRdb, keeping productive beta chains. When rows share a CDR3 protein, they turn into one entry using the most common DNA and genes. The sample table lists 250,000 to 300,000 distinct CDR3 sequences, roughly a fifth of them with a count of one. The ten largest clones add up to roughly 19% of the sample. The sample's treatment or condition label, in plain terms: in vitro stimulation with specific CMV peptide epitopes to enrich CMV-specific T cells. Points on this clonotype: Its recognized antigen is unknown. No much larger clone is present one base from it, and per-base qualities are unavailable.

From its cysteine to its phenylalanine, the CDR3 spans 12 amino acids. Solely the CDR3 DNA is kept, with 36 bases framed from the first base. As encoded in the germline V gene (reference sequence), CDR1 is GTSNPN while CDR2 is SVGIG. V is reduced by 5 bases and J by 2 bases, leaving a spacing of 9 bases between them. The sequence came from a human donor in good health (CMV status not recorded). Some clones in this sample may be carry-over from other donors' samples. This chain joins TRBV30 to TRBJ2-5, with an unclear D gene assignment. Sequences were derived from cultured PBMCs, sampled from culture after CMV antigen stimulation. The CDR3 reads as follows: CAWSGYQETQYF. The nucleotide sequence reads as follows: TGTGCCTGGTCCGGGTATCAAGAGACCCAGTACTTC.